The clone carrying this TCR beta chain has more than one count but fewer than ten. In the authors' workflow: From about 22,000 to 700,000 TCRs were found per sample, with a median of about 96,000. TCRdb reprocessed the RACE reads with MiXCR, giving one entry per CDR3 protein. The V and J calls and clone size come from TCRdb's table, not from the authors' own analysis. The sample includes 95,000 to 150,000 distinct CDR3 sequences, around an eighth seen only once; the top ten take 2.5% to 3.5%. This specimen belongs to a study of human T cells and chemical hapten exposure. About the study: Each patch test put 0.01% DPC on the upper back, and results were read at 6 days.

Documented time point: pre-sensitization, week 0. The treatment was: therapeutic diphenylcyclopropenone sensitization with weekly scalp DPC. CDR1 is KGHSH and CDR2 is LQKENI in the germline V gene. The CDR3 totals 15 residues. V was pared by 3 bases and J by 7 bases, with 5 bases of the junction left unmatched. Sequenced here: whole blood, sampled in connection with sensitization to the hapten diphenylcyclopropenone (DPC). The chain employs TRBV18 and TRBJ1-6; 8 nucleotides line up with TRBD1. The sequence was collected from a woman aged 18-29 years with alopecia areata. Some clones in this sample may be carry-over from other donors' samples. The CDR3 sequence is CASSPGTGVNSPLHF. The CDR3 DNA reads as TGTGCCAGCTCACCCGGGACAGGAGTAAATTCACCCCTCCACTTT.